A single sample is the source of the 18 T cell receptor beta chains below, sequenced in a study of T-cell memory formation after mild COVID-19 (dated by TCRdb to the early 2020s). Libraries were built with 5' RACE. The listed sequencing device is Illumina NovaSeq 6000. The public sequencing data were trimmed at Q25 with fastp and processed into clonotypes with MiXCR by TCRdb, which kept only in-frame beta chains. Merged by CDR3 protein, the rows form single entries marked with the most common genes and DNA. Counted in this sample were fewer than 450,000 distinct CDR3 sequences; roughly 26% of them appeared once. The ten largest clones take up around 8.1% of the sample. Material for sequencing was PBMCs or a T cell subset sorted from them (not recorded which). All receptors derive from an adult woman who had mild COVID-19 (a few samples of this study predate the infection). The sample titles of this study are shuffled in the database, so cell type and time point are left out; the donor was told from shared clones.

This clonotype has more than one count but fewer than ten. V is TRBV7-9 and J is TRBJ2-3; D is perhaps TRBD1 (5 bases). With 5 bases removed from V and 0 bases from J, the gap between germline ends came to 18 bases. The CDR3 is 17 residues long. Germline V gives CDR1 SEHNR, CDR2 FQNEAQ (reference sequence). As DNA, the CDR3 is TGTGCCAGCAGCCGTACGGTGGGGCAGTCTAGCACAGATACGCAGTATTTT. It translates to CASSRTVGQSSTDTQYF.

The gene calls are TRBV4-1 and TRBJ2-7; D might be TRBD1 (6 bases). Germline loops: CDR1 MGHRA, CDR2 YSYEKL. The CDR3 is 15 amino acids. Between the trimmed V and J ends, which lost 1 base and 1 base, there was a span of 11 bases. The CDR3 sequence: CASSQVGTLSYEQYF. CDR3 nucleotide sequence: TGCGCCAGCAGCCAAGTTGGGACATTATCCTACGAGCAGTACTTC.

This chain uses TRBV6-5 with TRBJ2-1, with D unresolved. The ends were cut back, 5 bases at V and 5 bases at J, with 25 bases in the middle. CDR3 length: 18 residues. The V gene's germline CDR1 is MNHEY and CDR2 SVGAGI. CDR3: CASSPRPPDPLYHNEQFF. In DNA, the CDR3 is TGTGCCAGCAGTCCGCGCCCTCCGGACCCCCTTTACCACAATGAGCAGTTCTTC.

The V and J genes are TRBV25-1 and TRBJ1-1; D is uncertain. CDR1 and CDR2 from the germline V gene are MGHDK and SYGVNS. There are 15 residues in the CDR3. Trimming took off 1 base at V and 4 bases at J, with 13 bases between the two ends. CDR3 nucleotides: TGTGCCAGCAGTGAATCTCGGCGGGCGGGCACTGAAGCTTTCTTT. It specifies CASSESRRAGTEAFF.

The chain links TRBV7-6 to TRBJ1-5; D is undetermined. The CDR3 is 15 residues long. V gave up 5 bases and J gave up 3 bases, with 14 bases separating them. Germline V CDR1 and CDR2: SGHVS, FNYEAQ. The CDR3 DNA reads as TGTGCCAGCAGCGAAGGTGGTAGACCCAATCAGCCCCAGCATTTT. This encodes CASSEGGRPNQPQHF.

This clonotype showed up just once. The CDR3 sequence is CSARDPHRTVNYGYTF. For the CDR3, the DNA is TGCAGTGCTAGAGATCCTCACCGGACGGTTAACTATGGCTACACCTTC. The chain is built from TRBV20-1 and TRBJ1-2; no clear D gene. The germline gives CDR1 DFQATT, CDR2 SNEGSKA (reference sequence). The V end lost 0 bases, the J end lost 1 base, and 15 bases lay between the germline ends. The CDR3 length is 16 residues.

In its sample, this clonotype was seen a few times. The V and J genes are TRBV11-3 and TRBJ2-1; 12 bases line up with TRBD2. The CDR3 is 17 amino acids. Germline CDR1 is SGHNT and CDR2 is YENEEA. V lost 5 bases, J lost 6 bases, and 11 bases stayed unmatched. Here the CDR3 DNA reads TGTGCCAGCAGCCGTCACTTCGCTAGCGGGAGGGCCAATGAGCAGTTCTTC. It codes for CASSRHFASGRANEQFF.

This clonotype was seen a few times. The V call is TRBV3-1, the J call TRBJ2-2; 8 positions agree with TRBD2. The ends lost 2 bases at V and 7 bases at J; junction bases unmatched: 12. The CDR3 sequence is 17 residues long. Germline V gene data show CDR1 as LGHDT and CDR2 as YNNKEL (reference sequence). The CDR3 spells CASSQRGASRGVGELFF. CDR3 sequence (DNA): TGTGCCAGCAGCCAACGCGGGGCCTCGCGGGGGGTCGGGGAGCTGTTTTTT.

J is TRBJ2-3 and V is TRBV2; 7 bases match TRBD2. CDR1 and CDR2 from the germline V gene are SNHLY and FYNNEI. J gave up 1 base and V 6 bases, and 7 bases lay outside the gene matches. CDR3 length: 15 amino acids. Here the CDR3 reads CASSGGLTGTDTQYF. CDR3 nucleotide sequence: TGTGCCAGCAGCGGGGGACTAACGGGCACAGATACGCAGTATTTT.

The chain uses TRBV5-4 and TRBJ2-1; 11 bases fit TRBD2. Germline CDR1 and CDR2: SGHNT and YYREEE (reference sequence). Losses at the gene ends were 1 base for V and 6 bases for J; bases not matched to a gene: 12. There are 18 residues in the CDR3. The CDR3 here is CASSLKLAGVSERNEQFF. DNA for the CDR3: TGTGCCAGCAGCTTGAAACTAGCGGGAGTCAGCGAGCGCAATGAGCAGTTCTTC.

This clonotype appeared a few times. The V gene is TRBV30, the J gene TRBJ2-3, with D tentatively TRBD1 (6 bases). This CDR3 is built from 13 residues. Per the germline V gene, CDR1 is GTSNPN and CDR2 is SVGIG (reference sequence). The chain's CDR3 is CASQGERSDTQYF. CDR3 in DNA: TGTGCATCACAGGGAGAGAGGTCAGATACGCAGTATTTT.

This chain links TRBV20-1 with TRBJ2-3, with D maybe TRBD1 (5 bases). Deletions cut 5 bases from V and 0 bases from J, with 15 bases between. There are 15 residues in the CDR3. Per the germline V gene, CDR1 is DFQATT and CDR2 is SNEGSKA (reference sequence). CDR3: CSAPGHGRSTDTQYF. CDR3 DNA sequence: TGCAGTGCTCCCGGACACGGCCGCAGCACAGATACGCAGTATTTT.

The table lists this clonotype with a few counts. The chain is built from TRBV20-1 and TRBJ1-1; D remains ambiguous. This CDR3 contains 10 residues. Trimming shortened V by 6 bases and J by 10 bases, and 12 bases separated the two germline ends. From germline, CDR1 is DFQATT and CDR2 SNEGSKA (reference sequence). For the CDR3, the DNA is TGCAGTGCCCTCCTTTTTGGAGCTTTCTTT. This sequence encodes CSALLFGAFF.

V is TRBV12-3 or TRBV12-4 and J is TRBJ1-5; D unclear. The CDR3 contains 16 residues. With 2 bases removed from V and 2 bases from J, the gap between germline ends came to 13 bases. The CDR3 here is CASSLRSGLGNQPQHF. The CDR3 nucleotides are TGTGCCAGCAGTTTAAGGTCTGGGCTGGGCAATCAGCCCCAGCATTTT.

The chain is built from TRBV4-3 and TRBJ2-7, with 12 bases identical to TRBD2. CDR1 and CDR2 from the germline V gene are LGHNA and YSLEER. This CDR3 has 15 residues. V gave up 1 base and J gave up 4 bases; unmatched junction bases: 2. CDR3 nucleotides: TGCGCCAGCAGCCAAGTAGGGACTAGCGGGTACGAGCAGTACTTC. Translation gives CASSQVGTSGYEQYF.

J is TRBJ1-5 and V is TRBV27, with TRBD1 identical over 11 bases. Germline V CDR1 and CDR2: MNHEY, SMNVEV (reference sequence). Unmatched junction bases numbered 16, after V lost 8 bases and J lost 7 bases. This CDR3 has 17 amino acids. The CDR3 region is CASSPGQGAPGRQPQHF. The CDR3 DNA reads as TGTGCCAGCTCGCCCGGACAGGGGGCGCCGGGCAGGCAGCCCCAGCATTTT.

This clonotype was detected ten times or more. This chain uses TRBV11-2 with TRBJ1-6; D is possibly TRBD1 (5 bases). Germline values: CDR1 SGHAT, CDR2 FQNNGV. The CDR3 is 13 residues long. The V gene lost 2 bases and the J gene lost 12 bases, with 11 bases spanning the gap. The CDR3 protein is CASSLSGLGPLHF. The CDR3, as DNA: TGTGCCAGCAGCTTATCGGGGCTCGGACCCCTCCACTTT.

There are a few counts of this clonotype. The rearrangement joins TRBV11-3 to TRBJ2-2, with D maybe TRBD1 (5 bases). The CDR3 has 13 amino acids. Germline CDR1 SGHNT, CDR2 YENEEA. V was shortened by 7 bases and J by 1 base, with 7 bases between the two germline ends. For the CDR3, the DNA is TGTGCCAGCAATGACAGGAACACCGGGGAGCTGTTTTTT. The encoded protein is CASNDRNTGELFF.